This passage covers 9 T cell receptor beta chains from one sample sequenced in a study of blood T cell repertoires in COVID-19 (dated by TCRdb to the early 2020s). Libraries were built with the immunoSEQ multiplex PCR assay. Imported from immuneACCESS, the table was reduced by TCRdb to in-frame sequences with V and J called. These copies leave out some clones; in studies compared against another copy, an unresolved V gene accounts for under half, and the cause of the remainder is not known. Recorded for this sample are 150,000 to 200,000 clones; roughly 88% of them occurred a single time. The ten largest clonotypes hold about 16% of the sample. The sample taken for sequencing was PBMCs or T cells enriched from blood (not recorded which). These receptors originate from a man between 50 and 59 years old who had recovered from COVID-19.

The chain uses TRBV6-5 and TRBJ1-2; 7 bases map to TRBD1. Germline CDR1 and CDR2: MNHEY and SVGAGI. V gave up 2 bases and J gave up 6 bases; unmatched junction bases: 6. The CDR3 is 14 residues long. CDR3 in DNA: TGTGCCAGCAGTTACACGGGACAGCACAATGGCTACACCTTC. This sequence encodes CASSYTGQHNGYTF.

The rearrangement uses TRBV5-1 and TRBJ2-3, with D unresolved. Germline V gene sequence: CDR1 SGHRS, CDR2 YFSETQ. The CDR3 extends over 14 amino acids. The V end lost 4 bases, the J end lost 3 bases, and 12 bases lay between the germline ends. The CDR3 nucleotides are TGCGCCAGCAGCCCCGGTCAGGTAACAGATACGCAGTATTTT. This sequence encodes CASSPGQVTDTQYF.

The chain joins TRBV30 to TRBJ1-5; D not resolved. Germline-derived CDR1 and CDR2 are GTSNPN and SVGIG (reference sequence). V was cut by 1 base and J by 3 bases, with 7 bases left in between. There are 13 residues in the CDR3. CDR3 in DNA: TGTGCCTGGAGTGCCCTAAACAATCAGCCCCAGCATTTT. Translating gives CAWSALNNQPQHF.

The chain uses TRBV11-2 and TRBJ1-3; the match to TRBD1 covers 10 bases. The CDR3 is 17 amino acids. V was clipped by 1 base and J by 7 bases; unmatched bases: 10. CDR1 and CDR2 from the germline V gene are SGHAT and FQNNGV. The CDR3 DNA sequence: TGTGCCAGCAGCTTAGCGGGACAGGGGCCAAGTTGGAACACCATATATTTT. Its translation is CASSLAGQGPSWNTIYF.

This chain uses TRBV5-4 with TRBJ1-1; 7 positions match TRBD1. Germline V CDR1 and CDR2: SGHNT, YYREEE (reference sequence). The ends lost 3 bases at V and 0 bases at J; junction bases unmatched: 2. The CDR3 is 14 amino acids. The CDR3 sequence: CASSSTGMNTEAFF. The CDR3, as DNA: TGTGCCAGCAGCTCGACAGGGATGAACACTGAAGCTTTCTTT.

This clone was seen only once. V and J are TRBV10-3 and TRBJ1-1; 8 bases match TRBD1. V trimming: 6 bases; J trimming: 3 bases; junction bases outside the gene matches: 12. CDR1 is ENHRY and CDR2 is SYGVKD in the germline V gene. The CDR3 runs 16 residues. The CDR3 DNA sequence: TGTGCCATCAGCGTTGGACAGGGTAAGGCGGACACTGAAGCTTTCTTT. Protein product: CAISVGQGKADTEAFF.

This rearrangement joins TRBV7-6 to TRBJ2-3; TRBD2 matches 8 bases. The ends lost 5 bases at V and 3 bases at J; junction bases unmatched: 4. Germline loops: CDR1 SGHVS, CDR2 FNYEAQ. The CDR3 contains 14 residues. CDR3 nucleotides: TGTGCCAGCAGCCCGACTAGCGCGACAGATACGCAGTATTTT. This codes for CASSPTSATDTQYF.

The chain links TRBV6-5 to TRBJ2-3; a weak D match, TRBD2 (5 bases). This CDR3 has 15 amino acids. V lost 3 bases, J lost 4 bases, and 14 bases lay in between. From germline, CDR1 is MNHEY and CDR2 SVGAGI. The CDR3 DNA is TGTGCCAGCAGTTATAGCGAGGTCGGCGCAGATACGCAGTATTTT. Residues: CASSYSEVGADTQYF.

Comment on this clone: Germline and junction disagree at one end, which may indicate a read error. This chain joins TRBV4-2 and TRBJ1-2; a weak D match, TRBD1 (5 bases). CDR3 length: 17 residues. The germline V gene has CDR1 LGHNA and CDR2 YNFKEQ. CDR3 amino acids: CAGSQGVPRALNYGYTF. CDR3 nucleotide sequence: TGTGCCGGCAGCCAAGGGGTGCCGAGGGCCCTGAACTATGGCTACACCTTC.